The 21 T cell receptor beta chains below come from one sample, sequenced in a study of T cell changes during pregnancy in multiple sclerosis. The table came from immunoSEQ multiplex PCR; TCRdb's copy has only in-frame clones and leaves some out. The sample contains 60,000 to 70,000 clones, around 92% of which appear only once. Here the sequenced sample was peripheral blood, taken in the third trimester of pregnancy. These receptors were collected from a female donor in good health, enrolled as a control in a pregnancy study.

The count of this clone is one. This rearrangement joins TRBV5-1 to TRBJ2-5; perhaps TRBD1 as D (6 bases). V was shortened by 0 bases and J by 5 bases, with 11 bases between the two germline ends. This CDR3 contains 14 residues. The germline gives CDR1 SGHRS, CDR2 YFSETQ. CDR3 sequence: CASSLAQGTETQYF. The CDR3 DNA sequence: TGCGCCAGCAGCTTGGCCCAGGGGACCGAGACCCAGTACTTC.

The V and J genes are TRBV7-2 and TRBJ1-2, with D maybe TRBD1 (6 bases). Trimming took 1 base from V and 1 from J, leaving 10 bases between them. Looked up from germline, CDR1 is SGHTA and CDR2 is FQGNSA. The CDR3 extends over 15 amino acids. Written as DNA, the CDR3 is TGTGCCAGCAGCTTAGGACAGGTCTTTAACTATGGCTACACCTTC. Its protein is CASSLGQVFNYGYTF.

The chain joins TRBV13 to TRBJ1-5; 9 positions match TRBD1. This CDR3 is 18 amino acids long. V gave up 1 base and J gave up 3 bases; unmatched junction bases: 10. Germline V CDR1 and CDR2: PRHDT, FYEKMQ (reference sequence). The CDR3 DNA reads as TGTGCCAGCAGCTTAGAGGGTCCCGGGACAGGGATCAATCAGCCCCAGCATTTT. This encodes CASSLEGPGTGINQPQHF. The variable domain in full, with the rest retrieved from reference TRBV13 and TRBJ1-5, is AAGVIQSPRHLIKEKRETATLKCYPIPRHDTVYWYQQGPGQDPQFLISFYEKMQSDKGSIPDRFSAQQFSDYHSELNMSSLELGDSALYFCASSLEGPGTGINQPQHFGDGTRLSIL.

CDR3 in amino acids: CASSIVLDSNQPQHF. The CDR3 DNA is TGTGCCAGTAGTATAGTCCTAGACAGCAATCAGCCCCAGCATTTT. The chain couples TRBV19 to TRBJ1-5; D is ambiguous. The CDR3 is made up of 15 amino acids. V shed 1 base and J shed 1 base, with 8 bases lying between them. From germline, CDR1 is LNHDA and CDR2 SQIVND (reference sequence).

The chain has TRBV10-1 and TRBJ1-2; no clear D gene. The germline gives CDR1 WNHNN, CDR2 SYGVQD (reference sequence). V gave up 2 bases and J gave up 3 bases, with 7 bases separating them. CDR3 length: 13 residues. CDR3 sequence (DNA): TGCGCCAGCAGTGAGGACACCGACTATGGCTACACCTTC. This sequence encodes CASSEDTDYGYTF.

The chain joins TRBV18 to TRBJ2-1; D might be TRBD2 (6 bases). Trimming removed 2 bases at V and 6 bases at J, with 14 bases between. This CDR3 region has 15 residues. Germline V lookup: CDR1 KGHSH, CDR2 LQKENI. CDR3 sequence reads: CASSPNPPGSNEQFF. In nucleotides, the CDR3 is TGTGCCAGCTCACCAAACCCTCCCGGGAGCAATGAGCAGTTCTTC.

This clone was counted a single time. The chain is built from TRBV6-1 and TRBJ2-7; no reliable D call. V gave up 1 base and J gave up 0 bases, with 10 bases separating them. Germline V gives CDR1 MNHNS, CDR2 SASEGT. The CDR3 extends over 15 amino acids. The CDR3 nucleotides are TGTGCCAGCAGTGAAGGGCAGGCCAGCTCCTACGAGCAGTACTTC. Protein product: CASSEGQASSYEQYF.

The rearrangement uses TRBV18 and TRBJ1-2; D possibly corresponds to TRBD1 (5 bases). Trimming left V 0 bases short and J 1 base short, with 15 bases between. The CDR3 has 17 amino acids. Germline assignment: CDR1 KGHSH and CDR2 LQKENI. CDR3 nucleotide sequence: TGTGCCAGCTCACCACCCTCTCTAAGGGGACTTAACTATGGCTACACCTTC. Its translation is CASSPPSLRGLNYGYTF.

V and J are TRBV19 and TRBJ1-2; no clear D. The germline V and J ends were trimmed by 10 bases and 4 bases, with 13 bases remaining between them. Germline V gene sequence: CDR1 LNHDA, CDR2 SQIVND (reference sequence). The CDR3 has 12 residues. CDR3 DNA sequence: TGTGCCACGCGGTCGAGCGTCTATGGCTACACCTTC. Its translation is CATRSSVYGYTF.

The chain links TRBV29-1 to TRBJ1-1, with D uncertain. The CDR3 length is 13 residues. V was pared by 5 bases and J by 1 base, with 11 bases between. Germline loops: CDR1 SQVTM, CDR2 ANQGSEA. CDR3 bases: TGCAGCGTTTATCCGGGAACGAACACTGAAGCTTTCTTT. This gives the protein CSVYPGTNTEAFF.

V usage is TRBV5-1 and J usage is TRBJ2-3; a possible D gene is TRBD2 (5 bases). The CDR3 loop spans 15 amino acids. The V gene lost 5 bases and the J gene lost 3 bases, with 16 bases spanning the gap. CDR1 is SGHRS and CDR2 is YFSETQ in the germline V gene. This CDR3 reads CASRISGTRTDTQYF. The CDR3, as DNA: TGCGCCAGCAGAATTTCGGGAACTCGAACAGATACGCAGTATTTT.

V and J are TRBV19 and TRBJ2-3, with D possibly being TRBD2 (6 bases). Germline values: CDR1 LNHDA, CDR2 SQIVND (reference sequence). Trimming removed 7 bases from V and 2 bases from J, with 16 bases in between. The CDR3 sequence is 15 residues long. The CDR3 DNA reads TGTGCCAGTACGTGGGGCGGGACCCTCACAGATACGCAGTATTTT. Amino acid sequence: CASTWGGTLTDTQYF.

The chain uses TRBV11-2 and TRBJ1-2; D gene unclear. The CDR3 runs to 16 residues. From germline, CDR1 is SGHAT and CDR2 FQNNGV. Deletions cut 5 bases from V and 6 bases from J, with 22 bases between. This CDR3 reads CASSRRKGPDSHGYTF. Written as DNA, the CDR3 is TGTGCCAGCAGCAGACGTAAAGGACCGGACTCCCATGGCTACACCTTC.

This sequence joins TRBV5-6 and TRBJ2-5, with a possible D match to TRBD2 (5 bases). CDR1 and CDR2 (germline): SGHDT, YYEEEE. Trimming left V 4 bases short and J 5 bases short, with 12 bases between. CDR3 length equals 13 residues. The CDR3 region has the DNA TGTGCCAGCAGCCCCGAGGGTTTGGAGACCCAGTACTTC. Its protein is CASSPEGLETQYF.

This clone was counted once. The chain carries TRBV5-4 and TRBJ1-2; D is unclear. Germline CDR1 and CDR2: SGHNT and YYREEE (reference sequence). The CDR3 extends over 13 amino acids. The V end lost 2 bases, the J end lost 6 bases, and 11 bases lay between the germline ends. DNA of the CDR3: TGTGCCAGCAGCTTTTCCCCCGAGGATGGCTACACCTTC. The encoded protein is CASSFSPEDGYTF. Using reference TRBV5-4 and TRBJ1-2 for the parts outside the CDR3, the full variable domain is ETGVTQSPTHLIKTRGQQVTLRCSSQSGHNTVSWYQQALGQGPQFIFQYYREEENGRGNFPPRFSGLQFPNYSSELNVNALELDDSALYLCASSFSPEDGYTFGSGTRLTVV.

This chain links TRBV6-4 with TRBJ2-7; TRBD1 matches 10 bases. Per the germline V gene, CDR1 is MRHNA and CDR2 is SNTAGT. The CDR3 is made up of 16 amino acids. Trimming cost V 4 bases and J 6 bases; bases outside gene matches: 12. CDR3 nucleotide sequence: TGTGCCAGCAGTGCTGTACTGGGACAGGGGAATTGCGAGCAGTACTTC. As protein: CASSAVLGQGNCEQYF.

The chain couples TRBV5-1 to TRBJ2-1; 8 bases match TRBD1. Germline trimming cut 3 bases from V and 11 bases from J; bases unmatched to any gene: 16. CDR3 length: 16 residues. The germline CDR1 and CDR2 sequences are SGHRS and YFSETQ. Here the CDR3 reads CASSSDAGQGPYKQFF. DNA of the CDR3: TGCGCCAGCAGCTCAGACGCCGGACAGGGTCCTTACAAGCAGTTCTTC. The whole variable domain, remainder taken from reference TRBV5-1 and TRBJ2-1, is KAGVTQTPRYLIKTRGQQVTLSCSPISGHRSVSWYQQTPGQGLQFLFEYFSETQRNKGNFPGRFSGRQFSNSRSEMNVSTLELGDSALYLCASSSDAGQGPYKQFFGPGTRLTVL.

This clone has more than one count but fewer than ten. The rearrangement links TRBV6-5 to TRBJ1-1; D might be TRBD1 (5 bases). This CDR3 contains 13 residues. CDR1 is MNHEY and CDR2 is SVGAGI in the germline V gene. V gave up 8 bases and J gave up 0 bases, with 10 bases separating them. The CDR3 sequence is CASSRTMNTEAFF. CDR3 sequence (DNA): TGTGCCAGCTCCCGGACAATGAACACTGAAGCTTTCTTT.

V usage is TRBV5-1 and J usage is TRBJ2-7; D is undetermined. The CDR3 extends over 12 amino acids. V lost 4 bases to trimming and J lost 2 bases, with 7 bases between them. The germline gives CDR1 SGHRS, CDR2 YFSETQ. Here the CDR3 reads CASSGTAYEQYF. In DNA form, the CDR3 reads TGCGCCAGCAGCGGAACAGCCTACGAGCAGTACTTC.

In this sample, this clone turned up once. The chain has TRBV18 and TRBJ1-1; the D gene is possibly TRBD1 (6 bases). The germline gives CDR1 KGHSH, CDR2 LQKENI. The CDR3 has 13 residues. V lost 6 bases and J 6 bases, leaving 14 bases between the germline ends. CDR3 in DNA: TGTGCCAGCTCGGTCGCTAAGGGGGCTGAAGCTTTCTTT. Amino acid sequence: CASSVAKGAEAFF.

V usage is TRBV6-1 and J usage is TRBJ2-3; possibly TRBD2 for D (6 bases). This CDR3 contains 16 residues. CDR1 and CDR2 from the germline V gene are MNHNS and SASEGT. Trimming removed 0 bases at V and 6 bases at J, with 16 bases between. The CDR3 loop reads CASSEAPGRGYDTQYF. The CDR3 coding sequence is TGTGCCAGCAGTGAAGCGCCAGGGCGGGGATACGATACGCAGTATTTT.